Listed here are 19 T cell receptor beta chains from one sample, sequenced in a study of shared clonotypes between healthy human individuals. Here immunoSEQ multiplex PCR was the method, and the copy in TCRdb shows in-frame clones only, minus some. The sample comprises about 2.4 million clones, approximately 90% of which are singletons, and over 0.12% rests with the top ten. The sequenced material came from naive CD4+ T cells sorted from blood. Subset in this sample: CD45RA+ positively selected. The receptors stem from a young man in good health.

The V call is TRBV5-4, the J call TRBJ2-1; perhaps TRBD1 as D (6 bases). V was cut by 6 bases and J by 4 bases, with 17 bases left in between. CDR1 is SGHNT, CDR2 YYREEE, per germline (reference sequence). The CDR3 has 15 amino acids. The CDR3, as DNA: TGTGCCAGCACCGTCTCGGACAGAAAATACAATGAGCAGTTCTTC. The encoded protein is CASTVSDRKYNEQFF.

V gene TRBV10-3 combines with J gene TRBJ1-2; D not resolved. In germline, CDR1 is ENHRY, CDR2 SYGVKD. The V gene lost 7 bases and the J gene lost 2 bases, with 11 bases spanning the gap. This CDR3 comprises 13 residues. Written as DNA, the CDR3 is TGTGCCATCACCCGTCCGGGAAACTATGGCTACACCTTC. It encodes CAITRPGNYGYTF.

The chain recombines TRBV2 with TRBJ1-4; 8 bases are a match to TRBD1. The CDR3 is made up of 14 amino acids. CDR1 is SNHLY and CDR2 is FYNNEI in the germline V gene. V shed 6 bases, J shed 2 bases, and the junction held 2 bases outside the gene matches. DNA for the CDR3: TGTGCCAGCAGACAGGGGGGCACTAATGAAAAACTGTTTTTT. This codes for CASRQGGTNEKLFF. Full variable domain (rest looked up from reference TRBV2 and TRBJ1-4): EPEVTQTPSHQVTQMGQEVILRCVPISNHLYFYWYRQILGQKVEFLVSFYNNEISEKSEIFDDQFSVERPDGSNFTLKIRSTKLEDSAMYFCASRQGGTNEKLFFGSGTQLSVL.

This clone turned up a few times. This sequence joins TRBV5-4 and TRBJ1-1, with no clear D. The germline V and J ends were trimmed by 0 bases and 5 bases, with 11 bases remaining between them. Germline values: CDR1 SGHNT, CDR2 YYREEE (reference sequence). The CDR3 consists of 14 residues. CDR3 sequence: CASSLAGVRTEAFF. The CDR3 DNA follows: TGTGCCAGCAGCTTGGCCGGGGTCCGGACTGAAGCTTTCTTT. The whole variable domain, filled in from reference TRBV5-4 and TRBJ1-1, reads ETGVTQSPTHLIKTRGQQVTLRCSSQSGHNTVSWYQQALGQGPQFIFQYYREEENGRGNFPPRFSGLQFPNYSSELNVNALELDDSALYLCASSLAGVRTEAFFGQGTRLTVV.

V gene TRBV11-2 combines with J gene TRBJ1-5; D call uncertain. This CDR3 region has 13 residues. The germline gives CDR1 SGHAT, CDR2 FQNNGV. Trimming took off 0 bases at V and 5 bases at J, with 5 bases between the two ends. DNA of the CDR3: TGTGCCAGCAGCTTAGATCAAGATCAGCCCCAGCATTTT. Encoded protein: CASSLDQDQPQHF. The full variable domain, completed using reference TRBV11-2 and TRBJ1-5, is EAGVAQSPRYKIIEKRQSVAFWCNPISGHATLYWYQQILGQGPKLLIQFQNNGVVDDSQLPKDRFSAERLKGVDSTLKIQPAKLEDSAVYLCASSLDQDQPQHFGDGTRLSIL.

The rearrangement joins TRBV4-3 to TRBJ2-5; 8 nucleotides match TRBD2. CDR3 size: 14 residues. V lost 4 bases and J lost 4; bases outside the gene matches: 5. Looked up from germline, CDR1 is LGHNA and CDR2 is YSLEER. The CDR3 DNA reads TGCGCCAGCAGCCCTCTTCTAGCGGGAGAGACCCAGTACTTC. It codes for CASSPLLAGETQYF.

This clone was seen just once. The V gene is TRBV5-7, the J gene TRBJ2-2; 7 positions match TRBD1. TRBV5-7 is noted as an ORF with a role that remains uncertain. The V and J ends lost 4 bases and 6 bases, in that order; junction bases with no gene match: 6. This CDR3 spans 14 amino acids. The CDR3 here is CASSLRQGSGELFF. CDR3 coding DNA: TGTGCCAGCAGCCTAAGACAGGGCTCCGGGGAGCTGTTTTTT.

The chain uses TRBV2 and TRBJ1-1; D is ambiguous. V gave up 4 bases and J gave up 1 base, with 10 bases separating them. Germline V gene data show CDR1 as SNHLY and CDR2 as FYNNEI. This CDR3 has 14 residues. CDR3 in amino acids: CASSVTNANTEAFF. CDR3 nucleotides: TGTGCCAGCAGTGTTACCAACGCGAACACTGAAGCTTTCTTT.

V is TRBV7-2 and J is TRBJ2-1; D not certain. In germline, CDR1 is SGHTA, CDR2 FQGNSA. The CDR3 spans 13 residues. V was shortened by 2 bases and J by 6 bases, with 8 bases between the two germline ends. The DNA of the CDR3 is TGTGCCAGCAGCTTATCTTGGCCCAATGAGCAGTTCTTC. This codes for CASSLSWPNEQFF. Together with reference TRBV7-2 and TRBJ2-1, the CDR3 gives the full variable domain: GAGVSQSPSNKVTEKGKDVELRCDPISGHTALYWYRQSLGQGLEFLIYFQGNSAPDKSGLPSDRFSAERTGGSVSTLTIQRTQQEDSAVYLCASSLSWPNEQFFGPGTRLTVL.

The chain links TRBV4-1 to TRBJ2-3, with D unresolved. Trimming removed 0 bases from V and 1 base from J, with 5 bases in between. Per the germline V gene, CDR1 is MGHRA and CDR2 is YSYEKL. The CDR3 is 14 amino acids. This CDR3 is CASSQDVGTDTQYF. The CDR3 DNA is TGCGCCAGCAGCCAAGATGTTGGCACAGATACGCAGTATTTT.

The V gene is TRBV6-5, the J gene TRBJ2-7; D is perhaps TRBD1 (5 bases). Trimming shortened V by 0 bases and J by 2 bases, and 11 bases separated the two germline ends. Germline V gene sequence: CDR1 MNHEY, CDR2 SVGAGI. This CDR3 has 15 residues. The CDR3 reads CASSYSGVSPYEQYF. DNA of the CDR3: TGTGCCAGCAGTTACTCAGGGGTCAGCCCCTACGAGCAGTACTTC.

As concerns this clone: The same CDR3 also results from other DNA sequences found in this sample. Written as DNA, the CDR3 is TGTGCCAGTAGTATCGAGGGTGGCAATCAGCCCCAGCATTTT. It translates to CASSIEGGNQPQHF. The rearrangement links TRBV19 to TRBJ1-5, with D uncertain. V was trimmed by 3 bases and J by 2 bases, leaving 8 bases between them. The length of the CDR3 is 14 residues. Germline assignment: CDR1 LNHDA and CDR2 SQIVND (reference sequence). The full variable domain, in which reference TRBV19 and TRBJ1-5 provide the parts outside the CDR3, is DGGITQSPKYLFRKEGQNVTLSCEQNLNHDAMYWYRQDPGQGLRLIYYSQIVNDFQKGDIAEGYSVSREKKESFPLTVTSAQKNPTAFYLCASSIEGGNQPQHFGDGTRLSIL.

The chain recombines TRBV18 with TRBJ1-2; maybe TRBD1 (5 bases). This CDR3 comprises 15 residues. In germline, CDR1 is KGHSH, CDR2 LQKENI. The V and J ends lost 4 bases and 3 bases respectively, with 15 bases between them. CDR3 nucleotides: TGTGCCAGCTCACTCAGTGGGACGGGGGACTATGGCTACACCTTC. Amino acid sequence: CASSLSGTGDYGYTF.

The chain employs TRBV7-9 and TRBJ2-7; 9 bases map to TRBD2. CDR3 length equals 14 residues. V lost 7 bases to trimming and J lost 5 bases; unmatched junction nucleotides: 9. Germline V gene lookup returns CDR1 SEHNR and CDR2 FQNEAQ (reference sequence). The CDR3 nucleotides read TGTGCCAGCACCCTTAGCGGGAGCCTGAACGAGCAGTACTTC. Its translation: CASTLSGSLNEQYF.

This clone was counted a single time. The chain links TRBV29-1 to TRBJ2-7; TRBD1 aligns across 8 bases. Germline V gene lookup returns CDR1 SQVTM and CDR2 ANQGSEA. The junction had 6 bases not matched to a gene; V was cut back by 5 bases and J by 0 bases. This CDR3 is built from 14 residues. CDR3 sequence: CSVPRTGSSYEQYF. CDR3 sequence (DNA): TGCAGCGTTCCAAGGACAGGGAGCTCCTACGAGCAGTACTTC.

The chain's CDR3 is CASSYSRSSYNEQFF. CDR3 DNA: TGTGCCAGCAGTTACTCTCGGAGCTCCTACAATGAGCAGTTCTTC. The V call is TRBV6-5, the J call TRBJ2-1; D call uncertain. V lost 0 bases, J lost 0 bases, and 6 bases lay in between. This CDR3 has 15 amino acids. The germline gives CDR1 MNHEY, CDR2 SVGAGI.

The chain combines TRBV7-2 with TRBJ2-5; 7 bases are shared with TRBD2. CDR1 SGHTA and CDR2 FQGNSA come from the germline V gene. The CDR3 contains 17 residues. V lost 2 bases and J lost 7; bases outside the gene matches: 16. CDR3 protein: CASSLITVAGPRGTQYF. The CDR3 region has the DNA TGTGCCAGCAGCTTAATAACGGTAGCGGGCCCTCGGGGGACCCAGTACTTC.

For this clone: A read error may produce the germline difference seen at one junction end. The chain uses TRBV6-1 and TRBJ2-7; the match to TRBD1 covers 12 bases. CDR1 is MNHNS, CDR2 SASEGT, per germline. CDR3 length: 15 residues. The CDR3 DNA reads TGTGCCACCTGGGAAGGAGGGACAGGGGGCCGCGAGCAGCACTTC. Encoded protein: CATWEGGTGGREQHF.

The V call is TRBV19, the J call TRBJ2-1; D remains unclear. Per germline, CDR1 LNHDA and CDR2 SQIVND (reference sequence). The CDR3 contains 11 residues. Trimming stripped 6 bases from V and 7 bases from J, with 7 bases between. CDR3 amino acids: CASSRLNEQFF. The CDR3, as DNA: TGTGCCAGTAGCCGACTTAATGAGCAGTTCTTC.